This TCR beta chain was recovered during a study of blood T cell repertoires in COVID-19. Per the study methods: The authors estimated nucleated cell counts from reference gene primer amplification. Method: immunoSEQ multiplex PCR; TCRdb's copy keeps in-frame clones and lacks some. D and trimming were read from the DNA, whereas the V and J calls and clone size are those reported in that table. The sample holds some 66,000 clones; 91% are singletons and the top ten take 7.3%. The CDR3 length is 14 residues. Losses at the gene ends were 4 bases for V and 2 bases for J; bases not matched to a gene: 1. The V gene's germline CDR1 is SGHTA and CDR2 FQGNSA.

Sequenced input: peripheral blood. This clonotype originated in a human donor in a cohort sampled during active COVID-19. V and J are TRBV7-2 and TRBJ2-1; 8 bases fit TRBD2. CDR3 sequence: CASSSGLAYNEQFF. For the CDR3, the DNA is TGTGCCAGCAGCTCGGGACTAGCCTACAATGAGCAGTTCTTC. The whole variable domain, remainder taken from reference TRBV7-2 and TRBJ2-1, is GAGVSQSPSNKVTEKGKDVELRCDPISGHTALYWYRQSLGQGLEFLIYFQGNSAPDKSGLPSDRFSAERTGGSVSTLTIQRTQQEDSAVYLCASSSGLAYNEQFFGPGTRLTVL.